This T cell receptor beta chain came from a study of T cells after somatic rescue of genetic block. This table comes from immunoSEQ multiplex PCR, and its TCRdb copy is limited to in-frame clones, with some not included. The table shows around 15,000 clones, with 70% occurring only once. Trimming removed 6 bases at V and 3 bases at J, with 21 bases between. Looked up from germline, CDR1 is SEHNR and CDR2 is FQNEAQ (reference sequence). The CDR3 spans 16 residues. Sequencing was performed on peripheral blood mononuclear cells (PBMCs). This TCR was sampled from a man younger than 30. The chain has TRBV7-9 and TRBJ2-7; maybe TRBD2 (7 bases). The CDR3 region is CASSTVRGGFYYEQYF. CDR3 DNA: TGTGCCAGCAGTACTGTAAGGGGGGGATTCTACTACGAGCAGTACTTC.